Shown below are 11 T cell receptor beta chains from a single sample sequenced in a study of T cells in Graves' hyperthyroidism and ophthalmopathy. TCR beta CDR3 regions were amplified from RNA. The primer set for the first-round RT-PCR of the TCR CDR3 was HTBI. TCRdb re-derived calls from the multiplex PCR reads in MiXCR, one entry per CDR3 protein. The repertoire includes 300,000 or so distinct CDR3 sequences, more than 15% of them detected once, and around 58% sits in the top ten. The sequenced sample consisted of blood. The receptors stem from an older woman with Graves' ophthalmopathy.

The V call is TRBV30, the J call TRBJ2-1; maybe TRBD2 (6 bases). The ends were cut back, 5 bases at V and 6 bases at J, with 14 bases in the middle. The CDR3 totals 13 residues. CDR1 is GTSNPN and CDR2 is SVGIG in the germline V gene (reference sequence). CDR3: CAWSGGLSNEQFF. For the CDR3, the DNA is TGTGCCTGGTCCGGGGGACTCAGCAATGAGCAGTTCTTC.

There are many counts of this clonotype. This chain connects TRBV29-1 to TRBJ1-1; no firm D call. The V gene lost 4 bases and the J gene lost 4 bases, with 10 bases spanning the gap. Germline CDR1 SQVTM, CDR2 ANQGSEA. This CDR3 region has 12 residues. This chain's CDR3 is CSVGLGVTEAFF. The DNA of the CDR3 is TGCAGCGTTGGTCTTGGCGTCACTGAAGCTTTCTTT.

This clonotype has a count of ten or more. J is TRBJ2-3 and V is TRBV6-1; no reliable D call. This CDR3 is built from 14 residues. Germline V CDR1 and CDR2: MNHNS, SASEGT. V lost 5 bases to trimming and J lost 2 bases, with 11 bases between them. CDR3 region: CASSLDGPTDTQYF. Here the CDR3 DNA reads TGTGCCAGCAGTCTTGACGGACCCACAGATACGCAGTATTTT.

This clonotype showed up many times. Here the CDR3 reads CSASSDSNQPQHF. As DNA, the CDR3 is TGCAGTGCGAGCAGTGATAGCAATCAGCCCCAGCATTTT. The V call is TRBV20-1, the J call TRBJ1-5; D gene unclear. Trimming stripped 6 bases from V and 0 bases from J, with 9 bases between. CDR3 length: 13 amino acids. Germline V gives CDR1 DFQATT, CDR2 SNEGSKA (reference sequence).

This clonotype was seen at least ten times. J is TRBJ2-3 and V is TRBV7-2, with D uncertain. Trimming removed 1 base at V and 0 bases at J, with 5 bases between. CDR1 is SGHTA and CDR2 is FQGNSA in the germline V gene. The CDR3 has 14 amino acids. The CDR3 DNA sequence: TGTGCCAGCAGCTTAGACCGCAGCACAGATACGCAGTATTTT. It encodes CASSLDRSTDTQYF.

The table lists this clonotype with many counts. This rearrangement joins TRBV2 to TRBJ2-7, with TRBD1 matching over 8 bases. The CDR3 runs 14 residues. The V gene end was trimmed by 6 bases and the J gene end by 5 bases; junction bases not matched to a gene: 9. From germline, CDR1 is SNHLY and CDR2 FYNNEI. DNA of the CDR3: TGTGCCAGCAGCCAGGGACAGGCGTGGGACGAGCAGTACTTC. It specifies CASSQGQAWDEQYF. Combining the CDR3 with reference TRBV2 and TRBJ2-7 gives the whole variable domain EPEVTQTPSHQVTQMGQEVILRCVPISNHLYFYWYRQILGQKVEFLVSFYNNEISEKSEIFDDQFSVERPDGSNFTLKIRSTKLEDSAMYFCASSQGQAWDEQYFGPGTRLTVT.

This clonotype was seen many times. CDR3 coding DNA: TGTGCCAGCAGTTTGTTAGATCAGCCCCAGCATTTT. As protein: CASSLLDQPQHF. The chain has TRBV28 and TRBJ1-5; D gene uncertain. Trimming shortened V by 3 bases and J by 5 bases, and 5 bases separated the two germline ends. The germline gives CDR1 MDHEN, CDR2 SYDVKM. The CDR3 sequence is 12 residues long.

The rearrangement links TRBV3-1 to TRBJ1-5; D is uncertain. CDR1 LGHDT and CDR2 YNNKEL come from the germline V gene (reference sequence). The CDR3 length is 12 residues. V was trimmed by 6 bases and J by 2 bases, leaving 5 bases between them. The CDR3 DNA sequence: TGTGCCAGCAGAAACGGCAATCAGCCCCAGCATTTT. Its translation is CASRNGNQPQHF.

As concerns this clonotype: This could be a read error, since a much larger clone is one nucleotide away. CDR3 in DNA: TGTGCCAGCCTTGATGGTTCCGGGGAGCTGTTTTTT. This codes for CASLDGSGELFF. The chain employs TRBV28 and TRBJ2-2; D remains unclear. The germline V gene encodes CDR1 MDHEN and CDR2 SYDVKM. The V end lost 8 bases, the J end lost 6 bases, and 10 bases lay between the germline ends. The CDR3 extends over 12 amino acids.

The V gene is TRBV2, the J gene TRBJ2-3, with D perhaps assigned TRBD1 or TRBD2 (5 bases each). Germline V lookup: CDR1 SNHLY, CDR2 FYNNEI. V was cut by 3 bases and J by 5 bases, with 15 bases left in between. CDR3 length equals 15 residues. The CDR3 here is CASSDPGRMGDTQYF. The CDR3 region has the DNA TGTGCCAGCAGTGATCCGGGGCGGATGGGAGATACGCAGTATTTT.

This clonotype was recorded at least ten times. J is TRBJ1-4 and V is TRBV5-1; 9 bases are shared with TRBD1. Germline CDR1 and CDR2: SGHRS and YFSETQ. With V trimmed by 4 bases and J by 5 bases, 3 bases remained unmatched. This CDR3 is 14 amino acids long. The CDR3 bases are TGCGCCAGCAGCATCGGGACAGGGAATGAAAAACTGTTTTTT. Translation: CASSIGTGNEKLFF.